The rows below give T cell receptor beta chains drawn from one sample of a study of patients and donors after allogeneic stem cell transplantation. Each CDR3 protein gets one entry after TCRdb re-called the RT-PCR reads with MiXCR. Among about 110,000 distinct CDR3 sequences, approximately 40% were seen once, and the ten largest hold more than 25%. The sequenced sample consisted of blood, either unsorted or a sorted T cell fraction (not recorded which). The receptor source for this set is a human donor who was either an allogeneic HSCT recipient or a stem cell or donor lymphocyte infusion donor (not recorded which). It is not recorded whose cells these are; they may come from a transplant donor. The CDR3 runs from the conserved cysteine through the conserved F or W. Each record gives: J gene, V gene, CDR3 length, clone size, D gene, CDR3 protein, CDR3 DNA. D genes are given only for firm matches. A row's size may be missing; if present it is once, few, many or a size class.

J: TRBJ1-1
V: TRBV20-1
length: 14
size: -
D: -
CDR3: CSARGRLSSNEAFF
DNA: TGCAGTGCTAGAGGACGTCTTTCCTCTAACGAAGCTTTCTTT

J: TRBJ1-1
V: TRBV20-1
length: 13
size: once
D: -
CDR3: CSARQTVNTEAFF
DNA: TGCAGTGCTAGACAGACGGTGAACACTGAAGCTTTCTTT

J: TRBJ2-3
V: TRBV9
length: 13
size: -
D: -
CDR3: CASSVVSADTQYF
DNA: TGTGCCAGCAGCGTAGTTAGCGCTGATACGCAGTATTTT

J: TRBJ2-7
V: TRBV7-9
length: 12
size: few
D: -
CDR3: CASSSQVYEQYF
DNA: TGTGCCAGCAGTTCACAGGTTTACGAGCAGTACTTC

J: TRBJ2-7
V: TRBV28
length: 15
size: -
D: -
CDR3: CASSFRWESPYEQYF
DNA: TGTGCCAGCAGTTTTAGGTGGGAGTCTCCCTACGAGCAGTACTTC

J: TRBJ2-1
V: TRBV12-3/TRBV12-4
length: 15
size: few
D: TRBD1
CDR3: CASRTFRTGHNEQFF
DNA: TGTGCCAGCAGGACCTTCAGGACAGGACACAATGAGCAGTTCTTC

J: TRBJ2-2
V: TRBV12-3/TRBV12-4
length: 12
size: -
D: -
CDR3: CASTMGTGELFF
DNA: TGTGCCAGCACTATGGGTACCGGGGAGCTGTTTTTT

J: TRBJ1-1
V: TRBV7-8
length: 12
size: few
D: -
CDR3: CASSTRDTEAFF
DNA: TGTGCCAGCAGCACCAGGGACACTGAAGCTTTCTTT

J: TRBJ2-7
V: TRBV14
length: 12
size: -
D: -
CDR3: CASSQPPYEQYF
DNA: TGTGCCAGCAGCCAACCCCCCTACGAGCAGTACTTC

J: TRBJ1-2
V: TRBV7-9
length: 14
size: -
D: -
CDR3: CASSLSALTGGYTF
DNA: TGTGCCAGCAGCTTATCGGCCTTAACGGGTGGCTACACCTTC

J: TRBJ1-1
V: TRBV20-1
length: 13
size: few
D: TRBD1
CDR3: CSAPVQGFAEAFF
DNA: TGCAGTGCTCCGGTACAGGGGTTTGCTGAAGCTTTCTTT

J: TRBJ2-1
V: TRBV29-1
length: 13
size: once
D: -
CDR3: CSVGRGLYTEQFF
DNA: TGCAGCGTTGGGCGGGGACTCTACACTGAGCAGTTCTTC

J: TRBJ2-2
V: TRBV25-1
length: 15
size: few
D: -
CDR3: CASSEFGRFTGELFF
DNA: TGTGCCAGCAGTGAATTTGGCAGATTCACCGGGGAGCTGTTTTTT

J: TRBJ2-3
V: TRBV24-1
length: 14
size: -
D: -
CDR3: CATSEGPSTDTQYF
DNA: TGTGCCACCAGTGAGGGACCAAGCACAGATACGCAGTATTTT

J: TRBJ2-1
V: TRBV19
length: 16
size: -
D: -
CDR3: CASRDIGIGSKNEQFF
DNA: TGTGCCAGTAGGGACATCGGGATCGGGAGCAAGAATGAGCAGTTCTTC

J: TRBJ1-1
V: TRBV12-3/TRBV12-4
length: 15
size: few
D: -
CDR3: CASSFRQPLNTEAFF
DNA: TGTGCCAGCAGTTTCAGGCAGCCGCTGAACACTGAAGCTTTCTTT

J: TRBJ2-3
V: TRBV7-9
length: 17
size: once
D: TRBD2
CDR3: CASSSGTSGRRSDTQYF
DNA: TGTGCCAGCAGCTCCGGGACTAGCGGGAGGCGCTCAGATACGCAGTATTTT

J: TRBJ2-7
V: TRBV9
length: 14
size: -
D: TRBD2
CDR3: CASSVTSGTYEQYF
DNA: TGTGCCAGCAGCGTAACTAGCGGCACCTACGAGCAGTACTTC

J: TRBJ1-1
V: TRBV20-1
length: 12
size: -
D: -
CDR3: CSARDRGAEAFF
DNA: TGCAGTGCTAGAGACCGGGGAGCTGAAGCTTTCTTT

J: TRBJ1-1
V: TRBV7-2
length: 15
size: -
D: -
CDR3: CASSLRQGTNTEAFF
DNA: TGTGCCAGCAGCTTAAGGCAGGGAACGAACACTGAAGCTTTCTTT

J: TRBJ1-5
V: TRBV6-5
length: 13
size: -
D: TRBD1
CDR3: CASTPGQGQPQHF
DNA: TGTGCCAGCACCCCGGGACAGGGTCAGCCCCAGCATTTT

J: TRBJ2-3
V: TRBV6-5
length: 16
size: once
D: -
CDR3: CASSYSKVSSTDTQYF
DNA: TGTGCCAGCAGTTACTCGAAGGTATCTAGCACAGATACGCAGTATTTT

J: TRBJ2-3
V: TRBV5-5
length: 15
size: few
D: TRBD1
CDR3: CASSFGQGRTDTQYF
DNA: TGTGCCAGCAGCTTTGGACAGGGCCGGACAGATACGCAGTATTTT

J: TRBJ1-5
V: TRBV4-3
length: 13
size: few
D: -
CDR3: CASSQDRLQPQHF
DNA: TGCGCCAGCAGCCAAGATCGTTTGCAGCCCCAGCATTTT

J: TRBJ2-7
V: TRBV7-9
length: 13
size: -
D: -
CDR3: CASSPPGVYEQYF
DNA: TGTGCCAGCAGCCCCCCGGGGGTTTACGAGCAGTACTTC

J: TRBJ2-7
V: TRBV6-5
length: 14
size: -
D: -
CDR3: CASSYDTHLEKQYF
DNA: TGTGCCAGCAGTTACGACACCCACCTAGAGAAGCAGTACTTC

J: TRBJ2-7
V: TRBV30
length: 12
size: -
D: -
CDR3: CAWSGGGYEQYF
DNA: TGTGCCTGGAGTGGAGGAGGCTACGAGCAGTACTTC